These T cell receptor beta chains were read from a single sample in a study of T cells expressing NK-cell markers. Reprocessing the 5' RACE reads, TCRdb reports a single entry for every CDR3 protein and omits DNA. Its table records about 440,000 distinct CDR3 sequences. The sequencing sample was made of blood T cells: a sorted CD56 or NKG2C T cell subset, CD4+ or CD8+ T cells, or bulk PBMC T cells (not recorded which). These receptors originate from a woman aged 18 to 75 in good health. Each CDR3 is given with its conserved first and last residue.

j_gene | v_gene | CDR3aa
TRBJ2-5 | TRBV7-2 | CASSLASPGTVFRETQYF
TRBJ1-1 | TRBV19 | CASRTGRENTEAFF
TRBJ1-1 | TRBV30 | CAWSPGTHTEAFF
TRBJ1-5 | TRBV20-1 | CSARAGQAHQPQHF
TRBJ1-2 | TRBV12-3/TRBV12-4 | CASSLRFAGVEGRGYTF
TRBJ2-1 | TRBV15 | CATQESSYNEQFF
TRBJ2-6 | TRBV29-1 | CSVEGGLQGGTSGANVLTF
TRBJ2-1 | TRBV20-1 | CSARELIEQFF
TRBJ1-3 | TRBV9 | CASSVGGDSGNTIYF
TRBJ2-3 | TRBV7-3 | CASSLTGTSTDTQYF
TRBJ2-1 | TRBV19 | CASSTQGYYNEQFF
TRBJ2-1 | TRBV15 | CATSRDWGESSYNEQFF
TRBJ2-3 | TRBV10-1 | CASRDRDTDTQYF
TRBJ2-2 | TRBV7-7 | CASSPDRGQIGELFF
TRBJ2-7 | TRBV20-1 | CSARPGGSYEQYF
TRBJ2-3 | TRBV5-8 | CASTLTGDIGYAYF
TRBJ2-3 | TRBV5-1 | CASSQDRGTDTQYF
TRBJ2-1 | TRBV11-2 | CASSIGQRGASEQFF
TRBJ2-3 | TRBV7-2 | CASSLGLAGARTDTQYF
TRBJ2-3 | TRBV4-3 | CASSRRVGGSTDTQYF
TRBJ2-4 | TRBV30 | CAWVPGQVAKNIQYF
TRBJ2-1 | TRBV5-1 | CASTPGGLAGGVYEQFF